The clone carrying this T cell receptor (beta chain) was counted many times. TCRdb re-derived calls from the 5' RACE reads in MiXCR, one entry per CDR3 protein. The table includes roughly 51,000 distinct CDR3 sequences, about 6.3% detected once. Germline CDR1 is DFQATT and CDR2 is SNEGSKA (reference sequence). The CDR3 length is 12 residues. The data were obtained in a study of early T cells in non-severe SARS-CoV-2 infection. This clonotype was sampled from an adult who was a healthcare worker with PCR-confirmed SARS-CoV-2 infection or an uninfected control (not recorded which). This chain uses TRBV20-1 with TRBJ1-5, with D perhaps matching TRBD1 (6 bases). The material was whole blood, obtained at baseline. The CDR3 protein is CAGQYSNQPQHF. CDR3 nucleotide sequence: TGCGCTGGACAGTATAGCAATCAGCCCCAGCATTTT.